The text below deals with one TCR beta chain. The antigen is not known. Profiled with immunoSEQ multiplex PCR; TCRdb holds only in-frame clones, not every one. The table has approximately 66,000 clones, around 83% seen once; the top ten hold roughly 3.3%. These data are taken from a study of OX40 agonist ivuxolimab in advanced cancers. Study-wide context: Having had anti-PD-1, anti-PD-L1 or anti-CTLA-4 therapy before was allowed, and approximately 40% had some.

The CDR3 covers 14 residues. V was clipped by 5 bases and J by 2 bases, with 12 bases between them. CDR1 is SEHNR and CDR2 is FQNEAQ in the germline V gene (reference sequence). Study results and caveats: Fewer expanded clones were found on average in CD4+ than in CD8+ T cells. People who partly responded at 0.1-3.0 mg/kg had some of the least clonal expansion seen. Both CD4+ and CD8+ T cell populations in blood had undergone clonal expansion by week 6 at 0.1 to 3.0 mg/kg.

The chain uses TRBV7-9 and TRBJ1-2; weak D call: TRBD1 (5 bases). The specimen was CD4+ or CD8+ T cells sorted from blood, collected in a trial of the OX40 agonist ivuxolimab. The sequence came from an adult with an advanced solid tumor such as melanoma, head and neck, liver or kidney cancer. The CDR3 nucleotides are TGTGCCAGCAGCCGCGACAGTGGAAACTATGGCTACACCTTC. The encoded protein is CASSRDSGNYGYTF. Complete variable domain (other parts from reference TRBV7-9 and TRBJ1-2): DTGVSQNPRHKITKRGQNVTFRCDPISEHNRLYWYRQTLGQGPEFLTYFQNEAQLEKSRLLSDRFSAERPKGSFSTLEIQRTEQGDSAMYLCASSRDSGNYGYTFGSGTRLTVV.